The present entry profiles one TCR beta chain with its context. The clone's antigen remains unknown. No per-base quality is available; no much larger clone lies one base away. TCRbeta CDR3 regions were amplified from genomic DNA by means of the immunoSEQ Assay, a bias-controlled multiplex PCR. Per the original workflow: The number of nucleated cells in each sample was estimated from the amplification of reference gene primers within the assay. Sequence reads were collapsed and filtered to measure the absolute abundance of every unique TCRbeta CDR3 rearrangement. For each sample, productive Simpson clonality was calculated by taking the square root of Simpson's diversity index across productive rearrangements. This immuneACCESS table, as held by TCRdb, lists in-frame sequences with V and J called but not all clones. Of the missing ones, under half trace to an unresolved V gene in checked studies; the others have no known cause. That table gives V, J and clone size, and the DNA gave D and trimming. The sample records more than 40,000 clones, more than 70% of which are singletons. In total, the top ten clones hold around 9.6% of the sample.

This specimen comes from a study of blood T cell repertoires in COVID-19 (dated by TCRdb to about 2020). Concerning the study at large: Samples covering the acute and convalescent phases of COVID-19 were provided by collaborators in the United States, Italy and Spain. The material from the prospective study consisted of cDNA or gDNA derived from T cells, B-cell-depleted T cells, or PBMCs. The repertoires were released in a freely available public database meant as a resource for research on the immune response to SARS-CoV-2. The dataset comprised deeply sampled blood TCRbeta repertoires from subjects exposed to, actively infected with, or recovered from COVID-19. HLA class I and class II types, where available, came from metadata supplied by the sample provider rather than from assay-based typing. A de-identified subject ID, COVID-19 status, age in years and sex were almost always included in the sample metadata. The samples were drawn from the first 160 participants of the ongoing ImmuneRACE study and from 950 to 1,500 subjects provided by 6 global collaborators. The investigation overall reported the following: How much clinical and demographic metadata was included differed by source and by participant, and the metadata was provided uncurated.

Collaborating institutions collected whole blood in K2EDTA tubes following their own protocols. For TCRbeta analysis, collaborator samples were shipped as frozen whole blood, as isolated PBMCs, or as DNA extracted from either sample type. For this chain, trimming is 1 base at the V end and 3 bases at the J end, and the number of junction bases without a gene match is 8. As encoded in the germline V gene, CDR1 is SGHTA while CDR2 is FQGNSA. The CDR3 has 17 amino acids, counting the end cysteine and phenylalanine. The CDR3 DNA has 51 bases and is translated from base 1. This receptor was taken from a man in his fifties with active COVID-19. The V and J genes are TRBV7-2 and TRBJ1-4; TRBD1 aligns with 7 central bases. The sequencing input was peripheral blood. CDR3 protein: CASSLGQGVLSNEKLFF. DNA sequence: TGTGCCAGCAGCTTAGGACAGGGAGTTTTATCTAATGAAAAACTGTTTTTT. Here the CDR3 is joined to the reference TRBV7-2 and TRBJ1-4 genes, and the full variable domain is: GAGVSQSPSNKVTEKGKDVELRCDPISGHTALYWYRQSLGQGLEFLIYFQGNSAPDKSGLPSDRFSAERTGGSVSTLTIQRTQQEDSAVYLCASSLGQGVLSNEKLFFGSGTQLSVL.